This T cell receptor (beta chain) was recorded in a study of T cells in tuberculosis (dated by TCRdb to between 2018 and 2020). Describing the broader study: The study combined CD1B tetramers and high-throughput TCR immunosequencing to characterize T cells specific for the mycobacterial lipid antigen glucose monomycolate (GMM). PBMC from active tuberculosis patients were archived either before standard anti-tuberculosis treatment began or within 7 days of the start of that treatment. IGRA-negative adolescents, IGRA-positive adolescents with latent tuberculosis and adults with active tuberculosis, around ten per group, were compared in a South African clinical cohort. The paper's findings and limits, for the study overall: Smaller mean NN-distances to GMM-specific TCRs were observed in active tuberculosis TCR-alpha repertoires than in IGRA-negative controls, suggesting clonal expansion of GMM-specific TCRs. Clinical samples were selected based on the availability of cryopreserved specimens, with adults included as active tuberculosis cases and adolescents included as controls. Smaller NN-distances were partly driven by shorter CDR3-alpha lengths in active tuberculosis patients, and statistical significance was not reached for the TCR-beta difference. With the diverse GMM-specific repertoire as input, a classifier achieved more than 85% accuracy (AUROC roughly 0.88), whereas GEM motif frequencies as input gave approximately 74% accuracy.

Taken with the paper, the label for time point translates to: new active TB diagnosis, blood taken before or within 7 days of starting treatment. Active tuberculosis patients were HIV-seronegative South African adults aged 18 years or older with a new diagnosis. Confirmation of active tuberculosis came from positive sputum smear microscopy and/or a positive M. tuberculosis culture. Immunosequencing of unsorted cryopreserved PBMC covered, on average, around 100,000 T cells per clinical donor. Regarding this clone: What antigen it recognizes has not been identified. The sample holds no much larger clone one base away, and base qualities are not on file.

TCR libraries were generated with the immunoSEQ multiplex PCR assay, using TCR-beta and/or TCR-alpha/delta assays for each sample. The amplified TCR libraries were sequenced using the Illumina high-throughput platform. In the paper's pipeline: Clustering and dimensionality reduction relied on pairwise TCRdist distances among GMM-specific receptors from T cells that were either sorted ex vivo or expanded in vitro. Each clinical repertoire was assigned a mean NN-distance score, defined as the average TCRdist to the nearest 10% of tetramer-positive reference sequences. GEM TCR motif frequency was computed as the fraction of unique TCRs matching known GEM sequences by V/J usage and CDR3 length. Linear discriminant analysis with leave-one-out cross-validation, implemented in scikit-learn, was used to classify active tuberculosis. TCRdb limited this immuneACCESS table to in-frame rearrangements with V and J called. A share of clones is missing; checked studies link under half to unresolved V genes, and the rest is unexplained. The D gene and trimming were derived from the DNA, and the V and J assignments and clone size from that table. The sample contains tens of thousands of clones, 90% to 95% of them found a single time. Approximately 7% of the sample rests with the top ten.

The material was PBMCs, obtained at tuberculosis diagnosis. The sequence came from an adult with tuberculosis. Some clones in this sample may be carry-over from other donors' samples.

This receptor has the CDR3 CASSFGRGNQPQHF. Here is the DNA: TGTGCCAGCAGTTTCGGGAGGGGCAATCAGCCCCAGCATTTT. Rearrangement joined TRBV27 to TRBJ1-5, with the identity of the D gene unclear. From the germline V gene (reference sequence), CDR1 is MNHEY and CDR2 is SMNVEV. The germline ends are 8 bases apart after V is trimmed by 3 bases and J by 2 bases. Reading from cysteine to phenylalanine, the CDR3 counts 14 amino acids. Only the CDR3 region is kept as DNA, spanning 42 bases read in frame from base 1.